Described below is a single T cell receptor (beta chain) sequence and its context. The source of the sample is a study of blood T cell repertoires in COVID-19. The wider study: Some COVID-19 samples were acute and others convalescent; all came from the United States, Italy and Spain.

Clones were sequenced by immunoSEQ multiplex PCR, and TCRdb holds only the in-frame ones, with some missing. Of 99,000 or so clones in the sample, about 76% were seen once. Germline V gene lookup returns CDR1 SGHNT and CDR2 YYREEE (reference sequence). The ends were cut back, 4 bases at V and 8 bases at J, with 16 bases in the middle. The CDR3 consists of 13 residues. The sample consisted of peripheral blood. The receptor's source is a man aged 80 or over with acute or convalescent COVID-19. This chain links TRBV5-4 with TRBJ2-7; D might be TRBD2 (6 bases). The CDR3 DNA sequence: TGTGCCAGCAGCCCCACCTCTAGCGAGAAGCAGTACTTC. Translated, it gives CASSPTSSEKQYF.